This TCR beta chain appears in the sequencing data of a study of T cell repertoires in cytomegalovirus infection. Across the study: CMV infection plus the matching HLA type was flagged by public TCR beta signatures.

MiXCR, applied by TCRdb to the reads, yields one record per CDR3 protein. This table holds around 630,000 distinct CDR3 sequences, approximately 25% found once. Regarding the study as a whole: The cumulative frequency of public TCR beta families identified carriers of CMV plus the relevant HLA. HLA-C-restricted CMV clonotypes gave the most frequent clonotype in two of eight donors.

Trimming took off 0 bases at V and 0 bases at J, with 9 bases between the two ends. CDR1 LNHDA and CDR2 SQIVND come from the germline V gene (reference sequence). The CDR3 sequence is 16 residues long. This clonotype was seen many times. Its antigen is as yet unknown. This receptor was taken from a human donor in good health (CMV status not recorded). Some clones in this sample may be carry-over from other donors' samples. Specimen: CD8+ T cells from PBMCs. The chain couples TRBV19 to TRBJ2-1; perhaps TRBD1 as D (6 bases). The CDR3 bases are TGTGCCAGTAGTATAGATCTGACAGGCTCCTACAATGAGCAGTTCTTC. It is translated as CASSIDLTGSYNEQFF.